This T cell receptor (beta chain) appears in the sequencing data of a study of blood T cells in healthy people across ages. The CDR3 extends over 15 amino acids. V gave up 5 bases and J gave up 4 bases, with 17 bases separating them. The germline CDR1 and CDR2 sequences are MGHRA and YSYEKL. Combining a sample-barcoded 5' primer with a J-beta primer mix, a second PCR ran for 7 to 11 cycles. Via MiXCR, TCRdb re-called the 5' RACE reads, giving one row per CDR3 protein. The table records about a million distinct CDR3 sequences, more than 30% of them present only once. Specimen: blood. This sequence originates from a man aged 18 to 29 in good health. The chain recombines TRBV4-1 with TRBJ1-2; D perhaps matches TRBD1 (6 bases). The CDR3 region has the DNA TGCGCCAGCAGCGATAGTATAGGGGGTAGCTATGGCTACACCTTC. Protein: CASSDSIGGSYGYTF.